Presented here are 27 T cell receptor beta chains from one specimen sequenced in a study of CD8 T cells in ankylosing spondylitis (dated by TCRdb to 2015 to 2018). Library creation used 5' RACE. TCRdb records Illumina HiSeq 2500 as the sequencer. Clones were called with MiXCR by TCRdb after fastp trimmed the public reads at Q25, and only in-frame beta chains were retained. Each entry merges the rows of one CDR3 protein and shows their most common DNA and genes. This sample gives 500,000 or so distinct CDR3 sequences in total; 5.3% of them show up just once. The ten largest clones add up to 3% to 4.5% of the sample. Broad study findings and their caveats: A TCR beta motif made up of seven or eight highly homologous amino acid variants appeared to be characteristic of blood from ankylosing spondylitis patients.

The antigens for these receptors are not known. The material sequenced was blood, either unsorted or a sorted T cell fraction (not recorded which). The receptor source for this set is a male donor with ankylosing spondylitis.

This clonotype has at least ten counts. This rearrangement joins TRBV15 to TRBJ2-1, with 7 bases identical to TRBD2. This CDR3 comprises 16 residues. CDR1 is LNHNV and CDR2 is YYDKDF in the germline V gene (reference sequence). Germline trimming cut 1 base from V and 4 bases from J; bases unmatched to any gene: 7. CDR3 in amino acids: CATSRVMRGGYNEQFF. The CDR3 nucleotides are TGTGCCACCAGCAGAGTAATGAGGGGAGGGTACAATGAGCAGTTCTTC.

This clonotype was detected many times. The chain joins TRBV12-3 or TRBV12-4 to TRBJ2-7, with a weak D call TRBD1 (6 bases). Trimming took 0 bases from V and 3 from J, leaving 12 bases between them. This CDR3 spans 15 amino acids. CDR3 sequence (DNA): TGTGCCAGCAGTTTAGCTGGGGGCTCGGGCTACGAGCAGTACTTC. Its translation: CASSLAGGSGYEQYF.

This clonotype was seen repeatedly, ten times or more. The chain is built from TRBV7-2 and TRBJ2-3; no clear D gene. This CDR3 comprises 14 residues. Germline V lookup: CDR1 SGHTA, CDR2 FQGNSA. V was cut by 2 bases and J by 6 bases, with 12 bases left in between. CDR3 sequence: CASSLSGRRDTQYF. Here the CDR3 DNA reads TGTGCCAGCAGCTTATCCGGAAGGCGTGATACGCAGTATTTT.

This clonotype was seen at least ten times. This sequence joins TRBV7-9 and TRBJ1-2; 7 positions agree with TRBD1. Germline V gene sequence: CDR1 SEHNR, CDR2 FQNEAQ (reference sequence). J was trimmed by 4 bases and V by 5 bases; bases with no gene match: 7. This CDR3 contains 14 residues. CDR3 amino acids: CASSRTRDSYGYTF. Written as DNA, the CDR3 is TGTGCCAGCAGCAGAACGCGGGACAGCTATGGCTACACCTTC.

This clonotype was picked up many times. The chain couples TRBV20-1 to TRBJ1-1, with a weak D call TRBD1 (5 bases). The V and J ends lost 1 base and 0 bases respectively, with 18 bases between them. The germline V gene has CDR1 DFQATT and CDR2 SNEGSKA (reference sequence). The CDR3 runs 17 residues. CDR3 protein: CSARGRGKGPVNTEAFF. In nucleotides, the CDR3 is TGCAGTGCTAGAGGCCGGGGAAAGGGACCTGTGAACACTGAAGCTTTCTTT.

This clonotype was counted many times. Germline is not matched at one junction end, which may reflect a read error. The rearrangement links TRBV5-1 to TRBJ1-5; unclear D gene. The CDR3 length is 13 residues. Germline V lookup: CDR1 SGHRS, CDR2 YFSETQ. Here the CDR3 reads CASSLAVGQPQHF. Written as DNA, the CDR3 is TGTGCCAGCAGTTTAGCCGTGGGTCAGCCCCAGCATTTT.

This clonotype was seen ten or more times. This chain links TRBV27 with TRBJ2-5; the match to TRBD1 covers 9 bases. The germline gives CDR1 MNHEY, CDR2 SMNVEV (reference sequence). This CDR3 has 17 residues. With V trimmed by 5 bases and J by 4 bases, 14 bases remained unmatched. CDR3 residues: CASSVTGQGPFAETQYF. DNA for the CDR3: TGTGCCAGCAGTGTGACGGGACAGGGACCTTTTGCAGAGACCCAGTACTTC.

This clonotype has a count of ten or more. The chain employs TRBV14 and TRBJ1-2, with a possible D match to TRBD1 (5 bases). Germline V lookup: CDR1 SGHDN, CDR2 FVKESK. The CDR3 is made up of 13 amino acids. V lost 4 bases and J lost 6, with 12 bases in between. CDR3 in amino acids: CASSRRGTDGYTF. DNA for the CDR3: TGTGCCAGCAGCCGGAGGGGCACTGATGGCTACACCTTC. The variable domain in full, completed from reference TRBV14 and TRBJ1-2, reads EAGVTQFPSHSVIEKGQTVTLRCDPISGHDNLYWYRRVMGKEIKFLLHFVKESKQDESGMPNNRFLAERTGGTYSTLKVQPAELEDSGVYFCASSRRGTDGYTFGSGTRLTVV.

This clonotype was seen at least ten times. The J gene is TRBJ2-7, the V gene TRBV20-1; D is possibly TRBD1 or TRBD2 (5 bases each). Germline V gives CDR1 DFQATT, CDR2 SNEGSKA (reference sequence). The CDR3 extends over 12 amino acids. With 6 bases removed from V and 1 base from J, the gap between germline ends came to 10 bases. The CDR3 reads CSARDGSYEQYF. CDR3 in DNA: TGCAGTGCAAGGGACGGATCCTACGAGCAGTACTTC.

This clonotype has only a few counts. The J gene is TRBJ2-2, the V gene TRBV4-3; maybe TRBD2 (5 bases). This CDR3 comprises 16 residues. Germline V CDR1 and CDR2: LGHNA, YSLEER. Trimming removed 4 bases at V and 1 base at J, with 13 bases between. In DNA, the CDR3 is TGCGCCAGCAGCCGCGCAGCGGCGGGGAACACCGGGGAGCTGTTTTTT. Protein product: CASSRAAAGNTGELFF.

This clonotype was detected ten times or more. This chain connects TRBV20-1 to TRBJ2-7; 7 bases match TRBD2. The length of the CDR3 is 13 residues. CDR1 and CDR2 from the germline V gene are DFQATT and SNEGSKA (reference sequence). J gave up 2 bases and V 1 base, and 2 bases lay outside the gene matches. The CDR3 is CSARGLAAYEQYF. Written as DNA, the CDR3 is TGCAGTGCTAGAGGGCTAGCGGCCTACGAGCAGTACTTC.

There are many counts of this clonotype. This chain links TRBV4-1 with TRBJ1-5; 7 nucleotides agree with TRBD1. After removal of 3 bases from V and 6 bases from J, the junction contained 8 bases not matched to a gene. The V gene's germline CDR1 is MGHRA and CDR2 YSYEKL. This CDR3 comprises 15 residues. The CDR3 loop reads CASSHPDRDGQPQHF. The CDR3 region has the DNA TGCGCCAGCAGCCATCCCGACAGGGATGGTCAGCCCCAGCATTTT.

The gene calls are TRBV5-6 and TRBJ2-5; tentative D call: TRBD1 (6 bases). The V end lost 4 bases, the J end lost 5 bases, and 15 bases lay between the germline ends. This CDR3 spans 14 amino acids. Per the germline V gene, CDR1 is SGHDT and CDR2 is YYEEEE. The CDR3 bases are TGTGCCAGCAGCCCCGTGGGGACACGGGAGACCCAGTACTTC. It yields the protein CASSPVGTRETQYF.

V gene TRBV2 combines with J gene TRBJ1-2; TRBD1 matches 8 bases. The V gene's germline CDR1 is SNHLY and CDR2 FYNNEI. CDR3 length equals 13 residues. Germline trimming cut 6 bases from V and 8 bases from J; bases unmatched to any gene: 8. The CDR3 region is CASSPDREVGYTF. Written as DNA, the CDR3 is TGTGCCAGCAGCCCGGACAGGGAGGTCGGCTACACCTTC.

This clonotype was recorded at least ten times. This rearrangement joins TRBV6-7 to TRBJ2-5; D gene ambiguous. TRBV6-7 falls under the ORF class, with uncertain function. The germline V and J ends were trimmed by 4 bases and 4 bases, with 16 bases remaining between them. The CDR3 sequence is 15 residues long. The CDR3 DNA is TGTGCCAGCAGTTCCCGGGCCCCCAGAATAGAGACCCAGTACTTC. This translates into CASSSRAPRIETQYF.

This clonotype has ten or more counts. The V and J genes are TRBV29-1 and TRBJ2-3; tentatively, D is TRBD2 (5 bases). The CDR3 loop spans 15 amino acids. Germline V gene sequence: CDR1 SQVTM, CDR2 ANQGSEA. Trimming took off 4 bases at V and 0 bases at J, with 14 bases between the two ends. The CDR3 sequence: CSVGEPEFSTDTQYF. In DNA, the CDR3 is TGCAGCGTTGGGGAGCCAGAGTTTAGCACAGATACGCAGTATTTT.

This clonotype was counted ten times or more. The J gene is TRBJ2-5, the V gene TRBV12-3 or TRBV12-4; 7 bases fit TRBD1. Losses at the gene ends were 4 bases for V and 3 bases for J; bases not matched to a gene: 2. This CDR3 comprises 13 residues. The CDR3: CASSSGTEETQYF. In DNA form, the CDR3 reads TGTGCCAGCAGTTCCGGGACAGAAGAGACCCAGTACTTC.

The CDR3 sequence: CASSRESADTQYF. The CDR3 DNA follows: TGTGCCAGCAGCCGGGAGAGTGCTGATACGCAGTATTTT. V and J are TRBV3-1 and TRBJ2-3, with D possibly matching TRBD2 (5 bases). The CDR3 spans 13 residues. Per the germline V gene, CDR1 is LGHDT and CDR2 is YNNKEL (reference sequence). The V end was cut by 4 bases, the J end by 6 bases, with 11 bases between.

This clonotype was observed at least ten times. This chain links TRBV20-1 with TRBJ2-6, with D possibly being TRBD1 or TRBD2 (5 bases each). CDR3 length equals 15 residues. The germline CDR1 and CDR2 sequences are DFQATT and SNEGSKA (reference sequence). The CDR3 is CRGLGVHSGANVLTF. The CDR3 coding sequence is TGCAGAGGGTTGGGGGTTCACTCTGGGGCCAACGTCCTGACTTTC.

In its sample, this clonotype was seen many times. The rearrangement uses TRBV5-1 and TRBJ2-2; maybe TRBD1 (6 bases). Trimming left V 0 bases short and J 2 bases short, with 11 bases between. CDR3 size: 16 residues. Germline values: CDR1 SGHRS, CDR2 YFSETQ. CDR3 DNA sequence: TGCGCCAGCAGCTTGGAGGGGACACCAAACACCGGGGAGCTGTTTTTT. This gives the protein CASSLEGTPNTGELFF.

Many counts were recorded for this clonotype. The chain recombines TRBV7-2 with TRBJ2-1; D gene ambiguous. The V gene lost 5 bases and the J gene lost 6 bases, with 11 bases spanning the gap. Per germline, CDR1 SGHTA and CDR2 FQGNSA. This CDR3 comprises 13 residues. This CDR3 is CASSPPIPNEQFF. CDR3 coding DNA: TGTGCCAGCAGCCCTCCTATCCCCAATGAGCAGTTCTTC.

This clonotype was counted many times. The J gene is TRBJ1-1, the V gene TRBV12-3 or TRBV12-4; D ambiguous. V lost 7 bases to trimming and J lost 4 bases, with 16 bases between them. CDR3 length: 14 amino acids. The CDR3 DNA reads as TGTGCCAGCACCTTAGCCGGGGTTGGCACTGAAGCTTTCTTT. It translates to CASTLAGVGTEAFF.

This clonotype was counted many times. The J gene is TRBJ1-5, the V gene TRBV6-1, with unresolved D. The germline gives CDR1 MNHNS, CDR2 SASEGT. There are 13 residues in the CDR3. V lost 6 bases to trimming and J lost 7 bases, with 13 bases between them. The CDR3 protein is CASSRARGQPQHF. In DNA form, the CDR3 reads TGTGCCAGCAGCCGAGCCCGCGGACAGCCCCAGCATTTT.

This clonotype appeared many times. The junction shows a germline mismatch at one end, possibly a read error. The chain employs TRBV28 and TRBJ2-7, with D possibly called TRBD1 or TRBD2 (5 bases each). CDR3 length: 11 amino acids. Germline V lookup: CDR1 MDHEN, CDR2 SYDVKM. CDR3: CASKGEGQKVF. CDR3 sequence (DNA): TGTGCCAGCAAAGGAGAGGGGCAGAAGGTATTT. Using reference TRBV28 and TRBJ2-7 for the parts outside the CDR3, the full variable domain is DVKVTQSSRYLVKRTGEKVFLECVQDMDHENMFWYRQDPGLGLRLIYFSYDVKMKEKGDIPEGYSVSREKKERFSLILESASTNQTSMYLCASKGEGQKVFGPGTRLTVT.

There are many counts of this clonotype. This rearrangement joins TRBV7-9 to TRBJ1-6; D might be TRBD1 (5 bases). The CDR3 runs 14 residues. V was pared by 8 bases and J by 10 bases, with 18 bases between. From germline, CDR1 is SEHNR and CDR2 FQNEAQ (reference sequence). Here the CDR3 reads CASDPQGRESPLHF. DNA of the CDR3: TGTGCCAGCGACCCTCAGGGTCGGGAATCACCCCTCCACTTT.

This clonotype was seen ten or more times. The rearrangement links TRBV9 to TRBJ2-6, with D unclear. Germline V gene sequence: CDR1 SGDLS, CDR2 YYNGEE. The CDR3 has 16 residues. V lost 2 bases, J lost 1 base, and 10 bases lay in between. CDR3 DNA: TGTGCCAGCAGCGTCCGTGACGGATCTGGGGCCAACGTCCTGACTTTC. It yields the protein CASSVRDGSGANVLTF.

At least ten counts were recorded for this clonotype. The gene calls are TRBV11-1 and TRBJ1-1, with D perhaps matching TRBD1 (6 bases). CDR3 length equals 18 residues. Trimming pared 1 base from V and 1 base from J, leaving 19 bases between. Germline V gene sequence: CDR1 SGHAT, CDR2 FQDESV (reference sequence). The CDR3 nucleotides read TGTGCCAGCAGCTTAGAGAAGGTACAGGGCCTCGGGAACACTGAAGCTTTCTTT. Protein product: CASSLEKVQGLGNTEAFF.